This entry features one T cell receptor beta chain sequence. Its antigen is not known. Trimming removed 1 base at V and 7 bases at J, with 16 bases between. CDR1 SGHAT and CDR2 FQNNGV come from the germline V gene. This CDR3 has 15 amino acids. This sample stems from a study of cytomegalovirus exposure and HLA in healthy donors. Study-level information: There were roughly 110 million unique TCR beta sequences, drawn from about 179 million T cells, in an earlier analysis. Broader study findings: Roughly uniform sequencing depth across donors was assumed, possibly incorrectly.

It was with 60 Vbeta and 13 Jbeta primers that the PCR ran. Here immunoSEQ multiplex PCR was the method, and the copy in TCRdb shows in-frame clones only, minus some. The profile covers approximately 200,000 clones, with approximately 79% appearing a single time and 0.22% taken by the ten largest. Sequencing input: PBMCs. The receptor comes from a girl aged 2 to 9 in good health and CMV-seronegative. V is TRBV11-2 and J is TRBJ2-5; possibly TRBD1 for D (5 bases). CDR3 nucleotide sequence: TGTGCCAGCAGCTTAGTCCAGTCGTTTGGGGCGACCCAGTACTTC. Its translation: CASSLVQSFGATQYF.